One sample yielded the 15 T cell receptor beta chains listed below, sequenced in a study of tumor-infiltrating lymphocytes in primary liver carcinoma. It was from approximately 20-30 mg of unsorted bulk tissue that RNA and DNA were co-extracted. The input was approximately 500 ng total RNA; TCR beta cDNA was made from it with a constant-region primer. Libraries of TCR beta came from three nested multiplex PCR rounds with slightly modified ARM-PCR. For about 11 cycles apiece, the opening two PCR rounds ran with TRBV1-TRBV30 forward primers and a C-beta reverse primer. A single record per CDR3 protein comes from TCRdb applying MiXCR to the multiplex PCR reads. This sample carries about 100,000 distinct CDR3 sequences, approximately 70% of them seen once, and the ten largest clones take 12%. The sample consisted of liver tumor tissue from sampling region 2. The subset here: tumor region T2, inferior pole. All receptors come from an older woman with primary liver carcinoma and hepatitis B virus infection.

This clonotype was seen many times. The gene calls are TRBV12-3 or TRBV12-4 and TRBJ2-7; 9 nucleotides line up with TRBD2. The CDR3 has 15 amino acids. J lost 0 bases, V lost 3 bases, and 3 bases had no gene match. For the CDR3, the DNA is TGTGCCAGCAGTTTCCCTAGCGGGACCTCCTACGAGCAGTACTTC. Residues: CASSFPSGTSYEQYF.

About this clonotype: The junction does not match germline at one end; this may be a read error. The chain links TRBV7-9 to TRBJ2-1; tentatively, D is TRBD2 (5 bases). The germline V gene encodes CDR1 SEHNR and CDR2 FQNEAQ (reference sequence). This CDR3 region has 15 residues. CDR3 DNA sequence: TGTGCCAGCAGTCCGACTATGTACCCCTACAATGTGCAGTTCTTC. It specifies CASSPTMYPYNVQFF.

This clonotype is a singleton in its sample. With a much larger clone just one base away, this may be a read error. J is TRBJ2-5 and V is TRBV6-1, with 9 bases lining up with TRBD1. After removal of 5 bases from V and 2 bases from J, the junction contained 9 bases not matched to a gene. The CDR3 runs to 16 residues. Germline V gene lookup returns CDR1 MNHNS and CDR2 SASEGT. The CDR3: CASSFFDRGSQETQYF. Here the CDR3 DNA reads TGTGCCAGCAGTTTTTTTGACAGGGGGAGTCAAGAGACCCAGTACTTC.

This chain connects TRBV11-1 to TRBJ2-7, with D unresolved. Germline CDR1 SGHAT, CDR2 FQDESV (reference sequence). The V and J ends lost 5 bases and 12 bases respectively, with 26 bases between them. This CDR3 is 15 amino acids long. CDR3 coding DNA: TGTGCCAGCAGCCCTCGTACAGCAGGATTACGCGAGTCGTACTTC. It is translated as CASSPRTAGLRESYF.

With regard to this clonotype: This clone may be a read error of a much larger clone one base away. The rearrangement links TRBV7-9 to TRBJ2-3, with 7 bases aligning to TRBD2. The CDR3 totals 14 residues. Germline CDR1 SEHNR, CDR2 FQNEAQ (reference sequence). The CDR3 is CTSSPRGVTDTQYF. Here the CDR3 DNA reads TGTACCAGCAGCCCCCGGGGGGTCACAGATACGCAGTATTTT. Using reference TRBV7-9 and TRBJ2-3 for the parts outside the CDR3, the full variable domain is DTGVSQNPRHKITKRGQNVTFRCDPISEHNRLYWYRQTLGQGPEFLTYFQNEAQLEKSRLLSDRFSAERPKGSFSTLEIQRTEQGDSAMYLCTSSPRGVTDTQYFGPGTRLTVL.

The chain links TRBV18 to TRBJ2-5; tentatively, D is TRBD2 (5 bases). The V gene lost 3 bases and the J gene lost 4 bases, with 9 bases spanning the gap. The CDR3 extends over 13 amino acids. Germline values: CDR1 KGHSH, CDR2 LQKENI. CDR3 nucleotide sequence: TGTGCCAGCTCACCGAGGGTGGGAGAGACCCAGTACTTC. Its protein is CASSPRVGETQYF.

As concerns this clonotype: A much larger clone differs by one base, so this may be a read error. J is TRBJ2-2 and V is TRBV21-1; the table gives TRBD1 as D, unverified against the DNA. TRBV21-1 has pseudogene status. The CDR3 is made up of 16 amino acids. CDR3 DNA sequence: TGTGCCAGCAGCAAATCATGGCCAGGGATTTGGCGGGAGCTGTTTTTT. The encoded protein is CASSKSWPGIWRELFF.

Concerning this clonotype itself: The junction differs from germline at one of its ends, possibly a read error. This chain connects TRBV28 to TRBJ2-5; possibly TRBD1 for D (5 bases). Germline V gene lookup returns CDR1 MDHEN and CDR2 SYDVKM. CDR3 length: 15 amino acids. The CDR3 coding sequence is TGTGTCAGCAGTTTACTCTCGGCAGGGCAAGAGACCCAATACTTC. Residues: CVSSLLSAGQETQYF.

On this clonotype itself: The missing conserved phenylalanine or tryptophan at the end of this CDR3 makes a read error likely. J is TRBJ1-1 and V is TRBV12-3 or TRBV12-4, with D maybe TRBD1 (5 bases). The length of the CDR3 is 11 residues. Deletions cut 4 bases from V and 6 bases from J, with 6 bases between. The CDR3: CASSSGPEAFP. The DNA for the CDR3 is TGTGCCAGCAGTTCAGGGCCTGAAGCTTTCCCT.

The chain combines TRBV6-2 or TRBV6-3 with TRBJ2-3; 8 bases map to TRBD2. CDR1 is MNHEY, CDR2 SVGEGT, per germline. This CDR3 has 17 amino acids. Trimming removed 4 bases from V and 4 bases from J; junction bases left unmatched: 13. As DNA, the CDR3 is TGTGCCAGCAGTTTTCGGGGACTAGTGGGAGTCCCAGATACGCAGTATTTT. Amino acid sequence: CASSFRGLVGVPDTQYF.

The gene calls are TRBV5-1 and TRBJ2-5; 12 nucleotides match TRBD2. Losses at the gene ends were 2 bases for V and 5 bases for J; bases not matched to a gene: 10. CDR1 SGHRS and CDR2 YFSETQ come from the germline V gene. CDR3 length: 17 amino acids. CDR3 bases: TGCGCCAGCAGCTTTGGGCTAGCGGGAGGGATTTTGGAGACCCAGTACTTC. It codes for CASSFGLAGGILETQYF.

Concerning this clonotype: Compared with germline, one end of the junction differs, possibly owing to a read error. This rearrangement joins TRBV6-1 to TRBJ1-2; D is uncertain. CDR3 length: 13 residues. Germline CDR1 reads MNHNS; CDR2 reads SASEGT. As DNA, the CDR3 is TGTGCCAGCAGTGAGAGCTGGGGATATTGCTACGCCTTC. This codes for CASSESWGYCYAF.

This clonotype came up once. As DNA, the CDR3 is TGCAGCGTTGAACCTAGGGGGGATATTGGAGAGACCCAGTACTTC. It translates to CSVEPRGDIGETQYF. This chain joins TRBV29-1 and TRBJ2-5, with D possibly being TRBD1 or TRBD2 (6 bases each). V was trimmed by 2 bases and J by 4 bases, leaving 17 bases between them. Germline values: CDR1 SQVTM, CDR2 ANQGSEA. The CDR3 extends over 15 amino acids.

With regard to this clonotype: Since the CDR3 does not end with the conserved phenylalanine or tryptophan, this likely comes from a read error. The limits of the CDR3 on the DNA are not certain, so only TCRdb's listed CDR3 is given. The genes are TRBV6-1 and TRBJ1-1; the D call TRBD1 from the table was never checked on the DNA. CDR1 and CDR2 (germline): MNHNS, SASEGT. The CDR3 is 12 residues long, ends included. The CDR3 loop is CASSEVGTLPNS.

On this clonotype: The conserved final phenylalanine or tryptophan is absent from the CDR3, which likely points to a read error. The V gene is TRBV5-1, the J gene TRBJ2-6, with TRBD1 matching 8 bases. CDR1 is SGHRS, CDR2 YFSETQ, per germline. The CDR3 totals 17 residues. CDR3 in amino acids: CASTRTGWSRGANILTL. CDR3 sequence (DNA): TGCGCCAGCACCCGGACAGGGTGGTCTAGGGGGGCCAACATCCTGACTCTC.